These 2 T cell receptor beta chains came from one sample sequenced in a study of somatic mutations in cytotoxic T cells in rheumatoid arthritis. The method was immunoSEQ multiplex PCR; TCRdb's version includes in-frame clones alone and lacks a portion of them. The sample consists of 6,000 to 9,000 clones, roughly 65% of them appearing once. Input material: CD8+ T cells sorted from blood. All receptors derive from a woman aged 40 to 55 in good health.

The V and J genes are TRBV6-6 and TRBJ2-5; D uncertain. The CDR3 runs 15 residues. Germline values: CDR1 MNHNY, CDR2 SVGAGI (reference sequence). V gave up 2 bases and J gave up 3 bases, with 13 bases separating them. The CDR3 here is CASSYGEGAKETQYF. As DNA, the CDR3 is TGTGCCAGCAGTTACGGGGAAGGAGCTAAAGAGACCCAGTACTTC.

This clone was found once. The V call is TRBV11-2, the J call TRBJ1-3; possibly TRBD1 for D (6 bases). The germline V gene has CDR1 SGHAT and CDR2 FQNNGV. Trimming took off 5 bases at V and 0 bases at J, with 14 bases between the two ends. The CDR3 totals 16 residues. The CDR3 is CASSTWDTNSGNTIYF. In nucleotides, the CDR3 is TGTGCCAGCAGCACTTGGGACACCAACTCTGGAAACACCATATATTTT.